Listed here are 15 T cell receptor beta chains from one sample, sequenced in a study of neurological immune-mediated disorders. Indicated time point: longitudinal time-point 3. TCRdb analysed the 5' RACE reads with MiXCR anew, one entry per CDR3 protein. The repertoire holds roughly 48,000 distinct CDR3 sequences, with 9.5% to 15% as singletons. Sequenced input: PBMCs. The receptor source for this set is a male donor with HTLV-1-associated myelopathy (HAM/TSP).

This clonotype has at least ten counts. The chain uses TRBV9 and TRBJ2-4; the D gene is possibly TRBD2 (6 bases). Germline CDR1 reads SGDLS; CDR2 reads YYNGEE. The CDR3 extends over 14 amino acids. With 4 bases removed from V and 10 bases from J, the gap between germline ends came to 18 bases. CDR3 sequence (DNA): TGTGCCAGCAGCCCAGGCGGGGAGGTTGGAATTCAGTACTTC. It specifies CASSPGGEVGIQYF.

Many counts were recorded for this clonotype. This chain links TRBV20-1 with TRBJ1-1, with D possibly TRBD1 on 5 matching bases. Germline loops: CDR1 DFQATT, CDR2 SNEGSKA (reference sequence). This CDR3 region has 14 residues. V was pared by 0 bases and J by 1 base, with 9 bases between. CDR3 in DNA: TGCAGTGCTAGAGATCGGGGGACGAACACTGAAGCTTTCTTT. Its protein is CSARDRGTNTEAFF.

The sample holds many counts of this clonotype. The CDR3 sequence: CASSPDTNYGYTF. The DNA of the CDR3 is TGCGCCAGCAGCCCAGACACTAACTATGGCTACACCTTC. V usage is TRBV5-1 and J usage is TRBJ1-2, with D hard to call. The germline V gene has CDR1 SGHRS and CDR2 YFSETQ. The CDR3 covers 13 residues. Trimming pared 4 bases from V and 0 bases from J, leaving 7 bases between. Complete variable domain (other parts from reference TRBV5-1 and TRBJ1-2): KAGVTQTPRYLIKTRGQQVTLSCSPISGHRSVSWYQQTPGQGLQFLFEYFSETQRNKGNFPGRFSGRQFSNSRSEMNVSTLELGDSALYLCASSPDTNYGYTFGSGTRLTVV.

The sample holds many counts of this clonotype. The rearrangement joins TRBV10-3 to TRBJ2-7; D is unresolved. V lost 3 bases, J lost 0 bases, and 6 bases lay in between. The CDR3 sequence is 13 residues long. CDR1 and CDR2 from the germline V gene are ENHRY and SYGVKD. CDR3 nucleotide sequence: TGTGCCATCAGTGAAGCAGCCTCCTACGAGCAGTACTTC. This sequence encodes CAISEAASYEQYF.

Many counts were recorded for this clonotype. This rearrangement joins TRBV19 to TRBJ2-4; D uncertain. In germline, CDR1 is LNHDA, CDR2 SQIVND (reference sequence). CDR3 length equals 16 residues. The V end lost 7 bases, the J end lost 1 base, and 17 bases lay between the germline ends. The CDR3 reads CASNVRAMGAKNIQYF. The CDR3 nucleotides read TGTGCCAGTAACGTAAGGGCGATGGGGGCCAAAAACATTCAGTACTTC.

This clonotype occurred many times. The chain links TRBV7-2 to TRBJ2-5; 9 positions match TRBD2. V lost 7 bases, J lost 2 bases, and 5 bases stayed unmatched. Germline V CDR1 and CDR2: SGHTA, FQGNSA. There are 14 residues in the CDR3. The CDR3 nucleotides are TGTGCCAGCACCGTAGCGGGGGCACAAGAGACCCAGTACTTC. Its protein product is CASTVAGAQETQYF.

Ten or more counts support this clonotype. The V and J genes are TRBV9 and TRBJ2-5; D not certain. The CDR3 contains 13 residues. The germline V gene has CDR1 SGDLS and CDR2 YYNGEE. V was pared by 3 bases and J by 5 bases, with 11 bases between. The CDR3 DNA is TGTGCCAGCAGCGAGGGCCCTCAGGAGACCCAGTACTTC. Translated, it gives CASSEGPQETQYF.

This clonotype was picked up a small number of times. The rearrangement links TRBV6-2 or TRBV6-3 to TRBJ2-4; D is perhaps TRBD1 or TRBD2 (6 bases each). The germline CDR1 and CDR2 sequences are MNHEY and SVGEGT. Trimming shortened V by 8 bases and J by 3 bases, and 14 bases separated the two germline ends. The CDR3 consists of 14 residues. The DNA of the CDR3 is TGTGCCAGCTCTTCGAGGGGGGTCAAAAACATTCAGTACTTC. Its protein product is CASSSRGVKNIQYF.

The chain combines TRBV7-9 with TRBJ2-5; 11 nucleotides agree with TRBD1. Germline V gene sequence: CDR1 SEHNR, CDR2 FQNEAQ (reference sequence). The CDR3 loop spans 15 amino acids. The ends lost 1 base at V and 4 bases at J; junction bases unmatched: 2. CDR3 nucleotides: TGTGCCAGCAGCTTAGGGGGGACAGGGGGAGAGACCCAGTACTTC. It codes for CASSLGGTGGETQYF.

This clonotype was recorded at least ten times. J is TRBJ2-7 and V is TRBV15; weak D call: TRBD2 (6 bases). This CDR3 region has 14 residues. V was cut by 9 bases and J by 7 bases, with 22 bases left in between. Germline loops: CDR1 LNHNV, CDR2 YYDKDF (reference sequence). CDR3 DNA: TGTGCCACGGCCCTCGAAGGCGGCCGGGGGGAGCAGTACTTC. It yields the protein CATALEGGRGEQYF.

This clonotype was found many times. The chain joins TRBV7-2 to TRBJ1-2; 7 bases map to TRBD1. CDR3 size: 13 residues. The V segment lost 5 bases and the J segment 7 bases; nucleotides outside the gene matches: 7. CDR1 is SGHTA, CDR2 FQGNSA, per germline. The CDR3 here is CASSPRGQLGYTF. The CDR3 DNA is TGTGCCAGCAGCCCACGGGGACAGCTTGGCTACACCTTC.

This clonotype appeared many times. The J gene is TRBJ2-5, the V gene TRBV3-1; D perhaps matches TRBD1 (6 bases). The germline CDR1 and CDR2 sequences are LGHDT and YNNKEL (reference sequence). This CDR3 spans 15 amino acids. Trimming took 2 bases from V and 0 from J, leaving 10 bases between them. CDR3 sequence reads: CASSQSGTHQETQYF. DNA of the CDR3: TGTGCCAGCAGCCAATCCGGGACACACCAAGAGACCCAGTACTTC.

Many counts were recorded for this clonotype. The rearrangement joins TRBV6-5 to TRBJ1-4; the match to TRBD1 covers 7 bases. The length of the CDR3 is 16 residues. The ends lost 10 bases at V and 3 bases at J; junction bases unmatched: 14. The germline V gene encodes CDR1 MNHEY and CDR2 SVGAGI. The CDR3 nucleotides read TGTGCCACCAAAAGGGGAGAGGGGGCCTCTAATGAAAAACTGTTTTTT. Protein: CATKRGEGASNEKLFF.

This clonotype was recorded at least ten times. CDR3 protein: CSARREVYEQYF. The CDR3 nucleotides are TGCAGTGCTAGACGGGAGGTCTACGAGCAGTACTTC. The V gene is TRBV20-1, the J gene TRBJ2-7; 7 positions match TRBD2. CDR1 DFQATT and CDR2 SNEGSKA come from the germline V gene (reference sequence). V lost 2 bases to trimming and J lost 3 bases; unmatched junction nucleotides: 1. The CDR3 totals 12 residues.

The sample holds many counts of this clonotype. The chain couples TRBV28 to TRBJ2-7; D is uncertain. The CDR3 loop spans 16 amino acids. V dropped 2 bases and J dropped 1 base, with 15 bases sitting between them. Germline CDR1 MDHEN, CDR2 SYDVKM. The CDR3 DNA reads TGTGCCAGCAGTTTACCGGGTCGTACGCGATCCTACGAGCAGTACTTC. Amino acids: CASSLPGRTRSYEQYF.